These 25 T cell receptor beta chains share one sample of origin, sequenced in a study of blood T cell repertoires in COVID-19. Measured with immunoSEQ multiplex PCR; TCRdb has only the in-frame clones, and not every one. The table has about 180,000 clones, 70% to 85% seen once. Sequencing was performed on peripheral blood. The receptors originated from a woman older than 75 with acute or convalescent COVID-19.

This clone was detected once. The chain uses TRBV7-2 and TRBJ1-4, with D hard to call. Per germline, CDR1 SGHTA and CDR2 FQGNSA. Trimming left V 2 bases short and J 7 bases short, with 11 bases between. This CDR3 is built from 14 residues. The CDR3, as DNA: TGTGCCAGCAGCTTACTTGGAGTTGGTGAAAAACTGTTTTTT. As protein: CASSLLGVGEKLFF.

V usage is TRBV27 and J usage is TRBJ1-6; D possibly corresponds to TRBD1 (5 bases). CDR1 MNHEY and CDR2 SMNVEV come from the germline V gene (reference sequence). The CDR3 totals 15 residues. V lost 7 bases and J lost 7, with 17 bases in between. The CDR3 DNA reads TGTGCCAGCAACTTTGACAGCTACACGAATTCACCCCTCCACTTT. It yields the protein CASNFDSYTNSPLHF.

The chain has TRBV29-1 and TRBJ1-1, with 11 bases identical to TRBD1. The length of the CDR3 is 14 residues. The ends lost 7 bases at V and 3 bases at J; junction bases unmatched: 7. Germline CDR1 reads SQVTM; CDR2 reads ANQGSEA. The CDR3 DNA reads TGCAGCGCCGACAAGGACAGGGGGCACACTGAAGCTTTCTTT. Protein: CSADKDRGHTEAFF.

The V gene is TRBV7-3, the J gene TRBJ2-1; 9 nucleotides line up with TRBD2. Trimming cost V 3 bases and J 6 bases; bases outside gene matches: 3. Germline V gene sequence: CDR1 SGHTA, CDR2 FQGTGA. CDR3 length equals 14 residues. As DNA, the CDR3 is TGTGCCAGCAGCTTGGGACTAGCCGGCAATGAGCAGTTCTTC. Protein: CASSLGLAGNEQFF.

The chain is built from TRBV29-1 and TRBJ1-3; 8 bases are shared with TRBD1. The CDR3 contains 13 residues. V was clipped by 6 bases and J by 5 bases; unmatched bases: 6. Germline V lookup: CDR1 SQVTM, CDR2 ANQGSEA. This CDR3 is CSVAWTGRNTIYF. The CDR3 DNA sequence: TGCAGCGTGGCGTGGACAGGGCGAAACACCATATATTTT.

The rearrangement links TRBV11-2 to TRBJ1-1; TRBD1 matches 8 bases. Germline CDR1 reads SGHAT; CDR2 reads FQNNGV. CDR3 length: 14 amino acids. V shed 6 bases, J shed 1 base, and the junction held 4 bases outside the gene matches. As DNA, the CDR3 is TGTGCCAGCAGGCCAGGACAGGGGAACACTGAAGCTTTCTTT. The encoded protein is CASRPGQGNTEAFF.

This sequence joins TRBV7-2 and TRBJ2-5, with TRBD2 matching 12 bases. The CDR3 has 15 residues. Germline V gene lookup returns CDR1 SGHTA and CDR2 FQGNSA. The ends lost 6 bases at V and 1 base at J; junction bases unmatched: 3. The CDR3 DNA follows: TGTGCCAGCAGATGGACTAGCGGGGTCCAAGAGACCCAGTACTTC. Its translation is CASRWTSGVQETQYF.

The V call is TRBV12-5, the J call TRBJ2-7; TRBD1 matches 7 bases. This CDR3 spans 13 amino acids. The J segment lost 0 bases and the V segment lost 10 bases, leaving 6 bases of the junction unmatched. Germline V lookup: CDR1 LGHNT, CDR2 FRNRAP. The CDR3 spells CATDRTYSYEQYF. The CDR3, as DNA: TGTGCTACGGACAGGACATACTCCTACGAGCAGTACTTC.

The V and J genes are TRBV24-1 and TRBJ2-3, with TRBD2 identical over 10 bases. The germline V gene has CDR1 KGHDR and CDR2 SFDVKD. CDR3 length: 16 residues. V trimming: 5 bases; J trimming: 7 bases; junction bases outside the gene matches: 11. CDR3 protein: CATSARPAGGPHTQYF. CDR3 DNA: TGTGCCACCAGTGCGCGCCCAGCGGGAGGGCCACATACGCAGTATTTT.

The rearrangement joins TRBV5-6 to TRBJ2-7, with D possibly being TRBD2 (5 bases). Germline V gene lookup returns CDR1 SGHDT and CDR2 YYEEEE. The CDR3 covers 13 residues. The V end was cut by 6 bases, the J end by 7 bases, with 17 bases between. CDR3 bases: TGTGCCAGCATGCTTTTCCGGTCGGGGGAGCAGTACTTC. Translating it yields CASMLFRSGEQYF.

The rearrangement uses TRBV6-6 and TRBJ1-5, with D perhaps matching TRBD1 (6 bases). CDR1 and CDR2 from the germline V gene are MNHNY and SVGAGI (reference sequence). V was clipped by 5 bases and J by 0 bases, with 20 bases between them. This CDR3 region has 18 residues. CDR3 DNA sequence: TGTGCCAGCAGTCCGCATAAGCAGGGGAGCTATAGCAATCAGCCCCAGCATTTT. This sequence encodes CASSPHKQGSYSNQPQHF.

The gene calls are TRBV29-1 and TRBJ2-3, with TRBD1 matching 7 bases. The germline V gene encodes CDR1 SQVTM and CDR2 ANQGSEA. This CDR3 comprises 14 residues. The V gene end was trimmed by 2 bases and the J gene end by 2 bases; junction bases not matched to a gene: 4. The CDR3 nucleotides read TGCAGCGTTGAAAGGGGGACAGCCACAGATACGCAGTATTTT. Translating it yields CSVERGTATDTQYF.

V gene TRBV11-3 combines with J gene TRBJ2-2; D remains unclear. The CDR3 contains 14 residues. The V end lost 1 base, the J end lost 2 bases, and 5 bases lay between the germline ends. Germline CDR1 reads SGHNT; CDR2 reads YENEEA. For the CDR3, the DNA is TGTGCCAGCAGCTTAGGTCCAAACACCGGGGAGCTGTTTTTT. This gives the protein CASSLGPNTGELFF.

This clone showed up just once. This chain joins TRBV7-2 and TRBJ1-1; D gene uncertain. CDR1 is SGHTA and CDR2 is FQGNSA in the germline V gene. The CDR3 is made up of 14 amino acids. V was shortened by 1 base and J by 0 bases, with 6 bases between the two germline ends. The CDR3 region has the DNA TGTGCCAGCAGCTTAGTTCTGTTGAACACTGAAGCTTTCTTT. Amino acids: CASSLVLLNTEAFF.

The gene calls are TRBV21-1 and TRBJ1-2. TRBV21-1 is marked as a pseudogene. The CDR3 length is 15 residues. As DNA, the CDR3 is TGTGCCAGCGCTAGCTCTAGGAGGGGACCACATGGCTACACCTTC. Amino acids: CASASSRRGPHGYTF.

V gene TRBV5-1 combines with J gene TRBJ2-3; D not certain. V lost 0 bases and J lost 0, with 11 bases in between. The length of the CDR3 is 16 residues. Germline CDR1 reads SGHRS; CDR2 reads YFSETQ. This CDR3 reads CASSLGGSPSTDTQYF. CDR3 sequence (DNA): TGCGCCAGCAGCTTGGGCGGTTCCCCTAGCACAGATACGCAGTATTTT.

This chain joins TRBV18 and TRBJ1-2, with D perhaps TRBD1 (5 bases). The CDR3 runs 13 residues. The V gene lost 2 bases and the J gene lost 7 bases, with 11 bases spanning the gap. The germline gives CDR1 KGHSH, CDR2 LQKENI. In nucleotides, the CDR3 is TGTGCCAGCTCACCAACGGACAATTTTGGCTACACCTTC. Translating it yields CASSPTDNFGYTF. Looking up the rest from reference TRBV18 and TRBJ1-2 gives the full variable domain: NAGVMQNPRHLVRRRGQEARLRCSPMKGHSHVYWYRQLPEEGLKFMVYLQKENIIDESGMPKERFSAEFPKEGPSILRIQQVVRGDSAAYFCASSPTDNFGYTFGSGTRLTVV.

The chain combines TRBV18 with TRBJ2-2; 12 bases fit TRBD2. CDR1 and CDR2 from the germline V gene are KGHSH and LQKENI. There are 18 residues in the CDR3. J gave up 0 bases and V 4 bases, and 6 bases lay outside the gene matches. The CDR3 loop reads CASSLRTSGVTNTGELFF. The CDR3 DNA follows: TGTGCCAGCTCACTGCGGACTAGCGGGGTTACGAACACCGGGGAGCTGTTTTTT.

The chain's CDR3 is CSVRREGYEQYF. In DNA, the CDR3 is TGCAGCGTTCGGCGGGAGGGCTACGAGCAGTACTTC. The chain joins TRBV29-1 to TRBJ2-7, with 9 bases aligning to TRBD2. This CDR3 is built from 12 residues. In germline, CDR1 is SQVTM, CDR2 ANQGSEA. V shed 5 bases and J 3 bases; nucleotides not matched to a gene: 2.

To note about this clone: Additional DNA sequences in this sample encode the identical CDR3. The chain couples TRBV7-6 to TRBJ1-6; D may be TRBD1 (5 bases). Germline V CDR1 and CDR2: SGHVS, FNYEAQ. CDR3 length equals 16 residues. V was pared by 0 bases and J by 6 bases, with 12 bases between. The CDR3 loop reads CASSLAGQGGNSPLHF. The CDR3 region has the DNA TGTGCCAGCAGCTTAGCCGGGCAGGGTGGTAATTCACCCCTCCACTTT.

To note about this clone: The junction does not match germline at one end; this may be a read error. The chain links TRBV9 to TRBJ2-2, with TRBD2 identical over 13 bases. This CDR3 spans 16 amino acids. CDR1 is SGDLS and CDR2 is YYNGEE in the germline V gene. The CDR3 DNA follows: TGTGCCAGCAGTCACCCCGGGACTAGCGGGACCGGGGAGCTGCTTTTT. Translation: CASSHPGTSGTGELLF.

The rearrangement joins TRBV5-1 to TRBJ2-3, with 7 bases lining up with TRBD1. The J segment lost 3 bases and the V segment lost 0 bases, leaving 4 bases of the junction unmatched. Germline CDR1 reads SGHRS; CDR2 reads YFSETQ. There are 15 residues in the CDR3. The CDR3 sequence: CASSLGQGRTDTQYF. The CDR3 DNA follows: TGCGCCAGCAGCTTGGGACAGGGTAGAACAGATACGCAGTATTTT.

The gene calls are TRBV10-3 and TRBJ1-2, with D possibly being TRBD1 (5 bases). CDR1 is ENHRY and CDR2 is SYGVKD in the germline V gene. The V end lost 6 bases, the J end lost 3 bases, and 11 bases lay between the germline ends. The CDR3 has 13 residues. The CDR3 nucleotides are TGTGCCATCAGCCTAGGGGAGGACTATGGCTACACCTTC. This sequence encodes CAISLGEDYGYTF.

CDR3 residues: CASSVRQDRGDEQFF. In nucleotides, the CDR3 is TGTGCCAGCAGCGTCCGACAGGACAGGGGAGACGAGCAGTTCTTC. The chain has TRBV9 and TRBJ2-1; TRBD1 agrees at 9 bases. The CDR3 sequence is 15 residues long. J lost 10 bases, V lost 2 bases, and 10 bases had no gene match. In germline, CDR1 is SGDLS, CDR2 YYNGEE.

J is TRBJ1-6 and V is TRBV12-3 or TRBV12-4, with TRBD1 identical over 7 bases. Trimming at V came to 7 bases and at J to 13 bases, leaving 10 bases not matched to a gene. This CDR3 contains 13 residues. The CDR3, as DNA: TGTGCCAGCAAACCGGGACAGCCTTCGCCCCTCCACTTT. Protein sequence: CASKPGQPSPLHF.